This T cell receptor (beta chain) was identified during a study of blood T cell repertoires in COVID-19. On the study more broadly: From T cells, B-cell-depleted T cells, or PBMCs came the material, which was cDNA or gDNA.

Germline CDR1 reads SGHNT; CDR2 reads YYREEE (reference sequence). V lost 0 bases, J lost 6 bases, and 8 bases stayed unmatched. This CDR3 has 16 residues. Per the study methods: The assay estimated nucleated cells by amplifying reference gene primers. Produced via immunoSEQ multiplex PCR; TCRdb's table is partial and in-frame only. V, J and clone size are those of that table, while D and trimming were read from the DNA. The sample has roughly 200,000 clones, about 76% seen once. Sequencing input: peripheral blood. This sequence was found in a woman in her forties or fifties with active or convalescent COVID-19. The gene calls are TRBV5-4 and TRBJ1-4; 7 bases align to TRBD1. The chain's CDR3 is CASSLAGRGRDEKLFF. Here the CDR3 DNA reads TGTGCCAGCAGCTTGGCCGGTAGGGGGCGGGATGAAAAACTGTTTTTT.